These 21 T cell receptor beta chains were all obtained from the same sample, sequenced in a study of blood T cell repertoires in COVID-19. TCRdb's table, derived via immunoSEQ multiplex PCR, lists solely in-frame clones and lacks some. The sample carries approximately 260,000 clones, approximately 79% recorded once. The sample consisted of peripheral blood. These receptors originate from an elderly woman with active or convalescent COVID-19.

CDR3 in amino acids: CASSQGQVNTEAFF. CDR3 nucleotides: TGTGCCAGCAGCCAAGGACAGGTGAACACTGAAGCTTTCTTT. This chain connects TRBV3-1 (or the pseudogene TRBV3-2) to TRBJ1-1, with D maybe TRBD1 (6 bases). Germline CDR1 is LGHDT and CDR2 is YNNKEL (reference sequence). The CDR3 is 14 residues long. The V end was cut by 1 base, the J end by 0 bases, with 6 bases between.

The chain is built from TRBV24-1 and TRBJ2-3; 7 positions agree with TRBD1. The germline V gene has CDR1 KGHDR and CDR2 SFDVKD. V lost 4 bases to trimming and J lost 2 bases; unmatched junction nucleotides: 5. CDR3 length: 15 residues. DNA for the CDR3: TGTGCCACCAGTGAGTCAGGGGGTTCCACAGATACGCAGTATTTT. Its protein is CATSESGGSTDTQYF.

This clone came up once. The chain uses TRBV5-1 and TRBJ1-4; TRBD1 agrees at 7 bases. The V segment lost 4 bases and the J segment 3 bases; nucleotides outside the gene matches: 6. The V gene's germline CDR1 is SGHRS and CDR2 YFSETQ. The CDR3 extends over 15 amino acids. The CDR3 region is CASSPNRGANEKLFF. DNA for the CDR3: TGCGCCAGCAGCCCAAACAGGGGAGCTAATGAAAAACTGTTTTTT.

The V call is TRBV7-9, the J call TRBJ1-5; 7 bases agree with TRBD1. Germline assignment: CDR1 SEHNR and CDR2 FQNEAQ (reference sequence). V gave up 5 bases and J gave up 1 base; unmatched junction bases: 8. This CDR3 has 16 amino acids. For the CDR3, the DNA is TGTGCCAGCAGCCCGGGGACAGCTTCAAGCAATCAGCCCCAGCATTTT. It codes for CASSPGTASSNQPQHF. Based on the CDR3 plus reference TRBV7-9 and TRBJ1-5, the full variable domain is DTGVSQNPRHKITKRGQNVTFRCDPISEHNRLYWYRQTLGQGPEFLTYFQNEAQLEKSRLLSDRFSAERPKGSFSTLEIQRTEQGDSAMYLCASSPGTASSNQPQHFGDGTRLSIL.

This clone has just a few counts. This chain connects TRBV18 to TRBJ2-7, with TRBD2 as a possible D gene (5 bases). Trimming took 0 bases from V and 6 from J, leaving 12 bases between them. Germline V gene sequence: CDR1 KGHSH, CDR2 LQKENI. CDR3 size: 14 residues. In nucleotides, the CDR3 is TGTGCCAGCTCACCACCCACGGGGTCGGCCGAGCAGTACTTC. As protein: CASSPPTGSAEQYF.

The rearrangement joins TRBV9 to TRBJ1-3, with a weak D call TRBD1 (5 bases). CDR3 size: 13 residues. The V gene's germline CDR1 is SGDLS and CDR2 YYNGEE. The V and J ends lost 5 bases and 0 bases respectively, with 6 bases between them. The CDR3 DNA is TGTGCCAGCAGGGGGCACTCTGGAAACACCATATATTTT. It translates to CASRGHSGNTIYF. The whole variable domain, remainder taken from reference TRBV9 and TRBJ1-3, is DSGVTQTPKHLITATGQRVTLRCSPRSGDLSVYWYQQSLDQGLQFLIQYYNGEERAKGNILERFSAQQFPDLHSELNLSSLELGDSALYFCASRGHSGNTIYFGEGSWLTVV.

This chain connects TRBV2 to TRBJ1-1; 8 nucleotides align to TRBD1. The germline gives CDR1 SNHLY, CDR2 FYNNEI. The CDR3 loop spans 16 amino acids. Germline trimming cut 5 bases from V and 0 bases from J; bases unmatched to any gene: 8. Here the CDR3 DNA reads TGTGCCAGCAGTCAGTGGACAGGGAGCTTGAACACTGAAGCTTTCTTT. Amino acid sequence: CASSQWTGSLNTEAFF.

The rearrangement joins TRBV29-1 to TRBJ2-5, with TRBD1 identical over 7 bases. The CDR3 spans 12 residues. CDR1 is SQVTM and CDR2 is ANQGSEA in the germline V gene. J gave up 4 bases and V 6 bases, and 5 bases lay outside the gene matches. In nucleotides, the CDR3 is TGCAGCGTCCAACAGGGGTCAGAGACCCAGTACTTC. This codes for CSVQQGSETQYF. Using reference TRBV29-1 and TRBJ2-5 for the parts outside the CDR3, the full variable domain is SAVISQKPSRDICQRGTSLTIQCQVDSQVTMMFWYRQQPGQSLTLIATANQGSEATYESGFVIDKFPISRPNLTFSTLTVSNMSPEDSSIYLCSVQQGSETQYFGPGTRLLVL.

The chain is built from TRBV7-9 and TRBJ1-1; D is unclear. CDR1 and CDR2 (germline): SEHNR, FQNEAQ (reference sequence). V lost 0 bases to trimming and J lost 3 bases, with 11 bases between them. This CDR3 has 15 residues. The CDR3 is CASSLAGRSYTEAFF. The CDR3 DNA reads TGTGCCAGCAGCTTAGCGGGCAGATCTTACACTGAAGCTTTCTTT.

This chain connects TRBV7-8 to TRBJ2-1, with D perhaps TRBD1 (5 bases). Germline V gene sequence: CDR1 SGHVS, CDR2 FQNEAQ. The CDR3 runs 14 residues. V was shortened by 4 bases and J by 7 bases, with 14 bases between the two germline ends. The CDR3 sequence is CASSWGRGGNEQFF. In DNA, the CDR3 is TGTGCCAGCAGCTGGGGAAGGGGTGGGAATGAGCAGTTCTTC.

About this clone: Germline and junction disagree at one end, which may indicate a read error. CDR3 region: CASSLDGRWNDEQFF. CDR3 nucleotide sequence: TGTGCTAGCAGCTTAGACGGGAGGTGGAACGATGAGCAGTTCTTC. V is TRBV7-7 and J is TRBJ2-1, with 7 bases fitting TRBD2. Germline CDR1 SSHAT, CDR2 FNYEAQ (reference sequence). The CDR3 spans 15 residues.

This rearrangement joins TRBV19 to TRBJ2-1; 13 positions agree with TRBD2. Trimming removed 1 base from V and 3 bases from J; junction bases left unmatched: 18. The germline CDR1 and CDR2 sequences are LNHDA and SQIVND (reference sequence). The CDR3 extends over 22 amino acids. This chain's CDR3 is CASSIVKVRGLAGVIYYNEQFF. The CDR3 coding sequence is TGTGCCAGTAGTATAGTTAAAGTTAGAGGACTAGCGGGAGTAATTTACTACAATGAGCAGTTCTTC.

This chain connects TRBV5-1 to TRBJ2-1, with 10 bases that match TRBD2. Germline V lookup: CDR1 SGHRS, CDR2 YFSETQ. CDR3 size: 19 residues. The trim removed 2 bases at V and 0 bases at J, leaving 11 bases unmatched. In nucleotides, the CDR3 is TGCGCCAGCAGCTTACAAGGATTTAGCGGGGGGTCCTCCTACAATGAGCAGTTCTTC. Its protein is CASSLQGFSGGSSYNEQFF.

A few counts support this clone. The chain is built from TRBV18 and TRBJ1-1, with 8 positions matching TRBD1. With 4 bases clipped from V and 0 bases from J, the junction kept 4 bases outside the gene matches. This CDR3 is built from 15 residues. Germline values: CDR1 KGHSH, CDR2 LQKENI. For the CDR3, the DNA is TGTGCCAGCTCACAACAGGGGGTCGTGAACACTGAAGCTTTCTTT. It codes for CASSQQGVVNTEAFF. The full variable domain, its missing parts supplied by reference TRBV18 and TRBJ1-1, is NAGVMQNPRHLVRRRGQEARLRCSPMKGHSHVYWYRQLPEEGLKFMVYLQKENIIDESGMPKERFSAEFPKEGPSILRIQQVVRGDSAAYFCASSQQGVVNTEAFFGQGTRLTVV.

The gene calls are TRBV7-2 and TRBJ1-1; TRBD1 matches at 9 bases. There are 15 residues in the CDR3. The junction had 3 bases not matched to a gene; V was cut back by 4 bases and J by 0 bases. Germline V gene lookup returns CDR1 SGHTA and CDR2 FQGNSA. DNA for the CDR3: TGTGCCAGCAGCTCCCGACAGGGGGTGAACACTGAAGCTTTCTTT. Residues: CASSSRQGVNTEAFF.

This rearrangement joins TRBV6-4 to TRBJ1-1; the D is unclear. The CDR3 totals 14 residues. The germline V and J ends were trimmed by 5 bases and 2 bases, with 12 bases remaining between them. Germline V lookup: CDR1 MRHNA, CDR2 SNTAGT. The DNA of the CDR3 is TGTGCCAGCAGTCCGGGAGGTCCAAACACTGAAGCTTTCTTT. Its protein product is CASSPGGPNTEAFF.

The CDR3 nucleotides read TGTGCCAGTAACGGGAGGGAAGGGGCCTACGAGCAGTACTTC. It is translated as CASNGREGAYEQYF. The chain is built from TRBV19 and TRBJ2-7; 8 bases agree with TRBD2. Per the germline V gene, CDR1 is LNHDA and CDR2 is SQIVND (reference sequence). V lost 7 bases to trimming and J lost 2 bases; unmatched junction nucleotides: 7. There are 14 residues in the CDR3.

This clone was picked up one time. The chain combines TRBV6-1 with TRBJ2-1; unclear D gene. CDR1 and CDR2 (germline): MNHNS, SASEGT. Between the trimmed V and J ends, which lost 0 bases and 2 bases, there was a span of 11 bases. The length of the CDR3 is 16 residues. CDR3 residues: CASSEARVPPYNEQFF. The CDR3 nucleotides read TGTGCCAGCAGTGAAGCTCGGGTTCCCCCCTACAATGAGCAGTTCTTC.

The rearrangement joins TRBV11-2 to TRBJ2-3; D perhaps matches TRBD2 (6 bases). Germline V gene data show CDR1 as SGHAT and CDR2 as FQNNGV. This CDR3 is 13 amino acids long. V dropped 6 bases and J dropped 3 bases, with 10 bases sitting between them. Here the CDR3 DNA reads TGTGCCAGCAGTCCCGGGAGAACAGATACGCAGTATTTT. Amino acids: CASSPGRTDTQYF. Complete variable domain (other parts from reference TRBV11-2 and TRBJ2-3): EAGVAQSPRYKIIEKRQSVAFWCNPISGHATLYWYQQILGQGPKLLIQFQNNGVVDDSQLPKDRFSAERLKGVDSTLKIQPAKLEDSAVYLCASSPGRTDTQYFGPGTRLTVL.

V and J are TRBV6-5 and TRBJ2-7; D not resolved. The germline V gene encodes CDR1 MNHEY and CDR2 SVGAGI. This CDR3 has 13 residues. Trimming took off 0 bases at V and 6 bases at J, with 9 bases between the two ends. The CDR3 nucleotides are TGTGCCAGCAGTTACTCGGCCCCCCCCGAGCAGTACTTC. Its translation is CASSYSAPPEQYF.

As for this clone: Other DNA sequences in the same sample also yield this CDR3. The chain recombines TRBV6-2 or TRBV6-3 with TRBJ2-5; TRBD1 aligns across 9 bases. CDR1 and CDR2 from the germline V gene are MNHEY and SVGEGT. After removal of 5 bases from V and 5 bases from J, the junction contained 3 bases not matched to a gene. The CDR3 consists of 13 residues. The CDR3 nucleotides are TGTGCCAGCAGTCGACAGGGGGGGGAGACCCAGTACTTC. Translated: CASSRQGGETQYF.